Listed below are T cell receptor beta chains from one sample, sequenced in a study of blood T cells in healthy people across ages. MiXCR, run by TCRdb on the 5' RACE reads, gives a single entry per CDR3 protein. The sample contains hundreds of thousands of distinct CDR3 sequences, more than 20% of which appear only once. The sample also formed part of further work on T cells of mothers and their children.

Input material: blood. Every receptor here comes from a boy between 10 and 17 years old in good health. CDR3s leave out the opening cysteine and the closing phenylalanine or tryptophan. Only some rows state a clone size, as once, few, many or a class for expanded clones.

j_call v_call clone_size cdr3_aa
TRBJ1-2 TRBV6-1 NA ASSEPRADYGYT
NA TRBV6-2/TRBV6-3 few ASSSPRVRNSYEQY
TRBJ2-7 TRBV27 NA ASSSQSREQY
TRBJ1-6 TRBV7-2 many ASSLGGTGRSTHNSPLH
TRBJ2-2 TRBV10-3 NA AIRDRSGELF
TRBJ1-4 TRBV6-1 few ASTLLQKPNEKLF
TRBJ2-1 TRBV20-1 few SASSERTRSYNEQF
TRBJ1-2 TRBV20-1 few SASIRLRDGYT
TRBJ2-3 TRBV7-8 NA ASSSNTDTQY
TRBJ2-1 TRBV28 few ASSSGLVSYNEQF
TRBJ1-2 TRBV7-9 few ASSLGADFYGYT
TRBJ2-1 TRBV12-3/TRBV12-4 NA ASSLKFIVTSEVLLF
TRBJ2-7 TRBV29-1 few SVEGDGEPDEQY
TRBJ1-4 TRBV24-1 NA ATSDDREPFALEKLF
TRBJ2-5 TRBV6-2/TRBV6-3 many ASSYRGERYQETQY
TRBJ2-5 TRBV20-1 many SALGPGSWETQY
TRBJ1-2 TRBV20-1 few SASDRVEIYGYT
TRBJ1-4 TRBV12-3/TRBV12-4 few ASRTGTATNEKLF
TRBJ1-1 TRBV6-5 NA ASSYGGQGMNTEAF
TRBJ2-5 TRBV5-6 NA ASSFTSHQETQY